The sample holds a few counts of the clone carrying this T cell receptor beta chain. The antigen remains undetermined. The CDR3 is made up of 16 amino acids. Trimming cost V 6 bases and J 10 bases, with 24 bases left between them. In TCRdb, the 5' RACE reads were re-called with MiXCR into one record per CDR3 protein. The sample lists 500,000 to 650,000 distinct CDR3 sequences, around 24% seen once, with around 0.48% in the top ten. The data are from a study of identical twins. Study-level findings and limits: Rather than following the same donors, the conclusions depended on cross-sectional statistical analysis. Fewer insertions marked abundant cord blood beta clonotypes; young adult naive trended weakly, memory not at all.

The sample was also linked to a second study, of yellow fever vaccine responses in identical twins.

The sample comprised CD4+ T cells sorted from blood. V and J are TRBV12-3 or TRBV12-4 and TRBJ1-4; D remains unclear. The sequence derives from a woman under 30 in good health. For the CDR3, the DNA is TGTGCCAGCAGCTCAACACGAGAAACATTCGGTGGAAAACTGTTTTTT. Amino acids: CASSSTRETFGGKLFF.